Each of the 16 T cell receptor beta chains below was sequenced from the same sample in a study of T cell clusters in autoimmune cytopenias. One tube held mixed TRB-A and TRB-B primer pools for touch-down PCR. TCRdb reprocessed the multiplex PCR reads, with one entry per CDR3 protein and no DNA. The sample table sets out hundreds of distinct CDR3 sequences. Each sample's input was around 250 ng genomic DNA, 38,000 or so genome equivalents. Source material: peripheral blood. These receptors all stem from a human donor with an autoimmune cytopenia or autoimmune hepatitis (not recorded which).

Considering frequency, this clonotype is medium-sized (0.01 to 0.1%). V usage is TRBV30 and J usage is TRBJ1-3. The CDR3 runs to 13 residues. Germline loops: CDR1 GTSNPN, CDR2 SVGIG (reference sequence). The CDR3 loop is CAWSSKSGNTIYF.

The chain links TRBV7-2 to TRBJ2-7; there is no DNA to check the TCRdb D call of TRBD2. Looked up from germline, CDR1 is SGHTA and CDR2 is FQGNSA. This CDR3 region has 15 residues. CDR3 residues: CASSLGLAGANEQYF.

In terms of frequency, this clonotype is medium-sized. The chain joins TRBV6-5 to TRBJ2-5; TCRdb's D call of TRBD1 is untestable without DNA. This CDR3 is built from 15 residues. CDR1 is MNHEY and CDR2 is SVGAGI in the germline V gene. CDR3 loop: CASSPPTVFGRTQYF.

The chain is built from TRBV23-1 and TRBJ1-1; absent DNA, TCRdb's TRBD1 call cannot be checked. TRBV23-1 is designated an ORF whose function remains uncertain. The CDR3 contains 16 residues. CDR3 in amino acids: CASSPGQWTRNTEAFF.

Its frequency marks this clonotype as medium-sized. The CDR3: CASSSGGARGYTF. This chain joins TRBV13 and TRBJ1-2; TCRdb lists TRBD1, though no DNA is available to test this call. The CDR3 spans 13 residues. In germline, CDR1 is PRHDT, CDR2 FYEKMQ (reference sequence).

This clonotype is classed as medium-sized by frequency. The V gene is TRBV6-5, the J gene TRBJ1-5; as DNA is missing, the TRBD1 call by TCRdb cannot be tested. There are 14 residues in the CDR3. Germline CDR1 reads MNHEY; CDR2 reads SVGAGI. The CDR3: CASRRGGLGQPQHF.

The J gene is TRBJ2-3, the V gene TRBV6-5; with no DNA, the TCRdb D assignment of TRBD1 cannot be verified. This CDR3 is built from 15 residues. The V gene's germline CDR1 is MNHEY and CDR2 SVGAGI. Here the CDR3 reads CASSYEGAGPDTQYF.

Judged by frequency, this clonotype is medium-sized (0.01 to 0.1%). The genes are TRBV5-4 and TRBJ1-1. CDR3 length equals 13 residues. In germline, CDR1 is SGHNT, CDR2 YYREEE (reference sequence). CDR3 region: CASSLEMNTEAFF.

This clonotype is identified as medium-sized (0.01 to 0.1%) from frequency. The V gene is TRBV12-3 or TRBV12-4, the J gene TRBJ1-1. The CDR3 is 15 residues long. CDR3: CASSLNSRPNTEAFF.

CDR3 sequence: CASSWPRGGLNEQYF. J is TRBJ2-7 and V is TRBV5-1; TCRdb's D call, TRBD1, is unchecked because there is no DNA. This CDR3 contains 15 residues. Germline values: CDR1 SGHRS, CDR2 YFSETQ.

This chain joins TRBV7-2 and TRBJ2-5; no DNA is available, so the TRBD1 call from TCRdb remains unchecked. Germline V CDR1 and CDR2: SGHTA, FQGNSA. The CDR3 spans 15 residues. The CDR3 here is CASSSVGGRQETQYF. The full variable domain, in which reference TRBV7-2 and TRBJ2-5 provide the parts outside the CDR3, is GAGVSQSPSNKVTEKGKDVELRCDPISGHTALYWYRQSLGQGLEFLIYFQGNSAPDKSGLPSDRFSAERTGGSVSTLTIQRTQQEDSAVYLCASSSVGGRQETQYFGPGTRLLVL.

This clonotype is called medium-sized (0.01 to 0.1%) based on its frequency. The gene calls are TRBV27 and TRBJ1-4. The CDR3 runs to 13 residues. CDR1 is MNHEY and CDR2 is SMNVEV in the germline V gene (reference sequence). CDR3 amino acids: CASSFEGEEKLFF. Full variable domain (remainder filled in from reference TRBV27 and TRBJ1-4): EAQVTQNPRYLITVTGKKLTVTCSQNMNHEYMSWYRQDPGLGLRQIYYSMNVEVTDKGDVPEGYKVSRKEKRNFPLILESPSPNQTSLYFCASSFEGEEKLFFGSGTQLSVL.

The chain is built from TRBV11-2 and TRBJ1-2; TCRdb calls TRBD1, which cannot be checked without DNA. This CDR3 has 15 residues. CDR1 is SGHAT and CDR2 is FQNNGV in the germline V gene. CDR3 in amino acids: CASSLFPLSGYGYTF.

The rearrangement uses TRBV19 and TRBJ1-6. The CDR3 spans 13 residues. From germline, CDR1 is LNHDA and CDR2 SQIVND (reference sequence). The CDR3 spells CASGGRIYSPLHF. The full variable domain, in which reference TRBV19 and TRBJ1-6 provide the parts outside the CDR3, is DGGITQSPKYLFRKEGQNVTLSCEQNLNHDAMYWYRQDPGQGLRLIYYSQIVNDFQKGDIAEGYSVSREKKESFPLTVTSAQKNPTAFYLCASGGRIYSPLHFGNGTRLTVT.

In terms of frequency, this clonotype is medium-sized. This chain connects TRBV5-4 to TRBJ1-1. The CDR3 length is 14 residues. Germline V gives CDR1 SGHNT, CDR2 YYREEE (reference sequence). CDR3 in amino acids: CASSLVLTSTEAFF.

CDR3: CSARVMVSNQPQHF. The V gene is TRBV20-1, the J gene TRBJ1-5. The CDR3 has 14 residues. CDR1 is DFQATT, CDR2 SNEGSKA, per germline (reference sequence).